One and the same sample provided the 27 T cell receptor beta chains below, sequenced in a study of OX40 agonist ivuxolimab in advanced cancers. Profiling relied on immunoSEQ multiplex PCR, and the TCRdb table lists in-frame clones only, not all of them. The table records roughly 70,000 clones, about 86% of them present only once. The sample was CD4+ or CD8+ T cells sorted from blood, taken in a trial of the OX40 agonist ivuxolimab. These receptors all come from an adult with an advanced solid tumor such as melanoma, head and neck, liver or kidney cancer.

This clone was seen more than once but under ten times. The chain joins TRBV19 to TRBJ1-2; D remains unclear. V was cut by 3 bases and J by 4 bases, with 18 bases left in between. Germline CDR1 reads LNHDA; CDR2 reads SQIVND (reference sequence). The CDR3 is made up of 16 amino acids. CDR3 amino acids: CASSMPATDAFYGYTF. The DNA for the CDR3 is TGTGCCAGTAGTATGCCCGCGACGGACGCATTCTATGGCTACACCTTC.

The chain uses TRBV5-6 and TRBJ1-2, with D perhaps TRBD1 (5 bases). Trimming removed 4 bases from V and 1 base from J, with 11 bases in between. The CDR3 is 14 amino acids. The germline V gene has CDR1 SGHDT and CDR2 YYEEEE. The CDR3 DNA is TGTGCCAGCAGCCCCCTGGGGGATAACTATGGCTACACCTTC. It yields the protein CASSPLGDNYGYTF.

The chain recombines TRBV27 with TRBJ1-2, with 8 nucleotides matching TRBD1. V dropped 6 bases and J dropped 0; count of bases not matched to a gene: 3. The CDR3 is 14 residues long. The germline CDR1 and CDR2 sequences are MNHEY and SMNVEV (reference sequence). In DNA form, the CDR3 reads TGTGCCAGCAGGTTACAGGGGGCTAACTATGGCTACACCTTC. Translation gives CASRLQGANYGYTF.

CDR3 sequence (DNA): TGTGCCAGCAGGGAGCGCTTAAGCACAGATACGCAGTATTTT. Amino acids: CASRERLSTDTQYF. The V call is TRBV11-2, the J call TRBJ2-3; no clear D gene. CDR1 and CDR2 (germline): SGHAT, FQNNGV. The CDR3 totals 14 residues. The germline V and J ends were trimmed by 6 bases and 0 bases, with 10 bases remaining between them.

The rearrangement joins TRBV28 to TRBJ2-5, with 8 bases aligning to TRBD1. The CDR3 consists of 15 residues. V shed 4 bases and J 5 bases; nucleotides not matched to a gene: 9. From germline, CDR1 is MDHEN and CDR2 SYDVKM. In nucleotides, the CDR3 is TGTGCCAGCAGTTCTCAACAGGGGGTGGGTGAGACCCAGTACTTC. Translation: CASSSQQGVGETQYF. The full variable domain, in which reference TRBV28 and TRBJ2-5 provide the parts outside the CDR3, is DVKVTQSSRYLVKRTGEKVFLECVQDMDHENMFWYRQDPGLGLRLIYFSYDVKMKEKGDIPEGYSVSREKKERFSLILESASTNQTSMYLCASSSQQGVGETQYFGPGTRLLVL.

This chain connects TRBV27 to TRBJ1-5, with 7 bases lining up with TRBD1. The CDR3 is 13 amino acids. Unmatched junction bases numbered 1, after V lost 3 bases and J lost 5 bases. Germline values: CDR1 MNHEY, CDR2 SMNVEV (reference sequence). This CDR3 is CASSFDRDQPQHF. CDR3 nucleotides: TGTGCCAGCAGTTTTGACAGGGATCAGCCCCAGCATTTT.

The chain couples TRBV18 to TRBJ1-1, with 8 bases matching TRBD1. This CDR3 spans 15 amino acids. CDR1 KGHSH and CDR2 LQKENI come from the germline V gene. With V trimmed by 0 bases and J by 5 bases, 5 bases remained unmatched. For the CDR3, the DNA is TGTGCCAGCTCACCACCGACAGGGGAGAAAACTGAAGCTTTCTTT. Its translation is CASSPPTGEKTEAFF. Looking up the rest from reference TRBV18 and TRBJ1-1 gives the full variable domain: NAGVMQNPRHLVRRRGQEARLRCSPMKGHSHVYWYRQLPEEGLKFMVYLQKENIIDESGMPKERFSAEFPKEGPSILRIQQVVRGDSAAYFCASSPPTGEKTEAFFGQGTRLTVV.

This clone was seen a single time. V usage is TRBV19 and J usage is TRBJ2-7, with D unclear. CDR1 is LNHDA, CDR2 SQIVND, per germline (reference sequence). The V gene lost 4 bases and the J gene lost 3 bases, with 10 bases spanning the gap. This CDR3 is 13 amino acids long. The CDR3 coding sequence is TGTGCCAGTAGTAAGAGACTCAACTACGAGCAGTACTTC. Its protein product is CASSKRLNYEQYF.

V and J are TRBV2 and TRBJ2-1; TRBD2 aligns across 11 bases. This CDR3 spans 14 amino acids. Germline CDR1 and CDR2: SNHLY and FYNNEI. The ends lost 4 bases at V and 9 bases at J; junction bases unmatched: 5. CDR3 DNA sequence: TGTGCCAGCAGTGGACTAGCGGGGTCGGGTGAGCAGTTCTTC. This gives the protein CASSGLAGSGEQFF.

The gene calls are TRBV4-1 and TRBJ2-1; 11 bases fit TRBD2. The CDR3 spans 15 residues. Germline V gene data show CDR1 as MGHRA and CDR2 as YSYEKL. J gave up 9 bases and V 5 bases, and 9 bases lay outside the gene matches. CDR3 residues: CASSFSGRGGSEQFF. CDR3 nucleotide sequence: TGCGCCAGCAGCTTTAGCGGGAGGGGAGGGAGTGAGCAGTTCTTC.

This sequence joins TRBV6-5 and TRBJ2-5; 8 nucleotides agree with TRBD1. The CDR3 runs 16 residues. V shed 0 bases and J 5 bases; nucleotides not matched to a gene: 8. Germline CDR1 is MNHEY and CDR2 is SVGAGI. CDR3 loop: CASSYSRTGKRETQYF. The CDR3 bases are TGTGCCAGCAGTTACTCACGGACAGGGAAGAGGGAGACCCAGTACTTC.

The chain recombines TRBV7-8 with TRBJ1-2; weak D call: TRBD1 (6 bases). Germline CDR1 is SGHVS and CDR2 is FQNEAQ. This CDR3 spans 13 amino acids. The V gene lost 4 bases and the J gene lost 6 bases, with 12 bases spanning the gap. As DNA, the CDR3 is TGTGCCAGCAGCTCTGACAGGAGGGATGGCTACACCTTC. It is translated as CASSSDRRDGYTF. The whole variable domain, filled in from reference TRBV7-8 and TRBJ1-2, reads GAGVSQSPRYKVAKRGQDVALRCDPISGHVSLFWYQQALGQGPEFLTYFQNEAQLDKSGLPSDRFFAERPEGSVSTLKIQRTQQEDSAVYLCASSSDRRDGYTFGSGTRLTVV.

In nucleotides, the CDR3 is TGTGCCAGCAGCGTAGGGGGAGGGTTGAGCTCCTACGAGCAGTACTTC. This codes for CASSVGGGLSSYEQYF. The chain carries TRBV9 and TRBJ2-7; TRBD2 aligns across 7 bases. The V gene's germline CDR1 is SGDLS and CDR2 YYNGEE. CDR3 length equals 16 residues. The junction had 6 bases not matched to a gene; V was cut back by 0 bases and J by 0 bases.

The V and J genes are TRBV11-2 and TRBJ1-2, with a possible D match to TRBD1 (5 bases). The CDR3 consists of 16 residues. V was cut by 1 base and J by 9 bases, with 21 bases left in between. In germline, CDR1 is SGHAT, CDR2 FQNNGV. CDR3 amino acids: CASSLGMGPGPLRYTF. The CDR3 nucleotides read TGTGCCAGCAGCTTAGGCATGGGCCCGGGACCTCTGCGCTACACCTTC.

The chain uses TRBV30 and TRBJ2-5; D uncertain. CDR1 is GTSNPN, CDR2 SVGIG, per germline (reference sequence). The CDR3 covers 15 residues. The germline V and J ends were trimmed by 0 bases and 0 bases, with 11 bases remaining between them. CDR3 sequence (DNA): TGTGCCTGGAGTGTAGGTCGGCAGGACCAAGAGACCCAGTACTTC. Amino acids: CAWSVGRQDQETQYF.

This clone was found a few times. V usage is TRBV4-3 and J usage is TRBJ1-1; D unresolved. Germline V gives CDR1 LGHNA, CDR2 YSLEER. The V end lost 0 bases, the J end lost 5 bases, and 10 bases lay between the germline ends. The CDR3 has 14 amino acids. As DNA, the CDR3 is TGCGCCAGCAGCCAAGAGGAAGGGAGGACTGAAGCTTTCTTT. It yields the protein CASSQEEGRTEAFF.

V gene TRBV5-4 combines with J gene TRBJ1-2; D perhaps matches TRBD1 (5 bases). The ends were cut back, 3 bases at V and 7 bases at J, with 22 bases in the middle. Germline CDR1 SGHNT, CDR2 YYREEE (reference sequence). The CDR3 is 16 amino acids. In DNA form, the CDR3 reads TGTGCCAGCAGCTCGACCGGGACCGGGTCTTTGGGTGGCTACACCTTC. Protein sequence: CASSSTGTGSLGGYTF.

The V and J genes are TRBV27 and TRBJ1-6, with 9 nucleotides matching TRBD1. With 3 bases clipped from V and 10 bases from J, the junction kept 4 bases outside the gene matches. From germline, CDR1 is MNHEY and CDR2 SMNVEV (reference sequence). The CDR3 is 14 amino acids. CDR3 in amino acids: CASSFYRGRSPLHF. The CDR3 DNA reads TGTGCCAGCAGTTTTTACAGGGGGCGGTCACCCCTCCACTTT.

The chain joins TRBV6-6 to TRBJ2-7; unclear D gene. In germline, CDR1 is MNHNY, CDR2 SVGAGI (reference sequence). The CDR3 is 15 amino acids. The V end was cut by 0 bases, the J end by 1 base, with 10 bases between. The CDR3 nucleotides read TGTGCCAGCAGTTACTCGCTCAGGTCGTCCTACGAGCAGTACTTC. Translating it yields CASSYSLRSSYEQYF.

The rearrangement uses TRBV6-5 and TRBJ2-7; D is undetermined. The germline CDR1 and CDR2 sequences are MNHEY and SVGAGI. The CDR3 length is 13 residues. V was clipped by 7 bases and J by 4 bases, with 14 bases between them. CDR3 protein: CASTPPSGYEQYF. The CDR3 coding sequence is TGTGCCAGCACCCCACCCAGTGGGTACGAGCAGTACTTC.

The rearrangement uses TRBV28 and TRBJ2-7; TRBD1 might be the D (5 bases). V lost 5 bases and J lost 2, with 7 bases in between. The CDR3 runs 12 residues. Germline V gene sequence: CDR1 MDHEN, CDR2 SYDVKM. DNA for the CDR3: TGTGCCAGCAGTCTGACAGCCTACGAGCAGTACTTC. Translating gives CASSLTAYEQYF.

This chain joins TRBV28 and TRBJ1-2; D possibly corresponds to TRBD1 (6 bases). The V and J ends lost 3 bases and 6 bases respectively, with 20 bases between them. The germline CDR1 and CDR2 sequences are MDHEN and SYDVKM. The CDR3 spans 16 residues. The CDR3 bases are TGTGCCAGCAGTTTTAGGACAGCGCCTAACCGCGATGGCTACACCTTC. Its protein is CASSFRTAPNRDGYTF.

The J gene is TRBJ1-1, the V gene TRBV21-1. TRBV21-1 counts as a pseudogene. The CDR3 has 12 residues. The DNA for the CDR3 is TGTGCCAGCAGCAAAGGCGACTTTGAAGCTTTCTTT. Amino acids: CASSKGDFEAFF.

This clone has a handful of counts. The chain joins TRBV19 to TRBJ1-5; a weak D match, TRBD1 (5 bases). CDR3 size: 14 residues. Trimming took 4 bases from V and 2 from J, leaving 9 bases between them. Germline V gene data show CDR1 as LNHDA and CDR2 as SQIVND (reference sequence). CDR3 DNA sequence: TGTGCCAGTAGTACCGGCAGGGGCAATCAGCCCCAGCATTTT. Amino acid sequence: CASSTGRGNQPQHF.

This chain connects TRBV18 to TRBJ2-7, with 10 nucleotides matching TRBD1. Germline V gene lookup returns CDR1 KGHSH and CDR2 LQKENI. Losses at the gene ends were 5 bases for V and 6 bases for J; bases not matched to a gene: 7. The CDR3 covers 14 residues. In DNA form, the CDR3 reads TGTGCCAGCTCAAACGGACAGGGGGTCTCCGAGCAGTACTTC. Translated: CASSNGQGVSEQYF. Combining the CDR3 with reference TRBV18 and TRBJ2-7 gives the whole variable domain NAGVMQNPRHLVRRRGQEARLRCSPMKGHSHVYWYRQLPEEGLKFMVYLQKENIIDESGMPKERFSAEFPKEGPSILRIQQVVRGDSAAYFCASSNGQGVSEQYFGPGTRLTVT.

DNA of the CDR3: TGTGCCAGCTCACCGGACAGGGGGCAACAGCCCCAGCATTTT. Protein: CASSPDRGQQPQHF. The rearrangement links TRBV18 to TRBJ1-5; 11 nucleotides align to TRBD1. There are 14 residues in the CDR3. The germline V gene encodes CDR1 KGHSH and CDR2 LQKENI. Trimming removed 3 bases from V and 7 bases from J; junction bases left unmatched: 2.

The chain couples TRBV9 to TRBJ1-1; D is ambiguous. Germline V CDR1 and CDR2: SGDLS, YYNGEE. Deletions cut 0 bases from V and 8 bases from J, with 11 bases between. The CDR3 is 13 residues long. CDR3 region: CASSVGTWEEAFF. CDR3 coding DNA: TGTGCCAGCAGCGTAGGGACTTGGGAGGAAGCTTTCTTT.